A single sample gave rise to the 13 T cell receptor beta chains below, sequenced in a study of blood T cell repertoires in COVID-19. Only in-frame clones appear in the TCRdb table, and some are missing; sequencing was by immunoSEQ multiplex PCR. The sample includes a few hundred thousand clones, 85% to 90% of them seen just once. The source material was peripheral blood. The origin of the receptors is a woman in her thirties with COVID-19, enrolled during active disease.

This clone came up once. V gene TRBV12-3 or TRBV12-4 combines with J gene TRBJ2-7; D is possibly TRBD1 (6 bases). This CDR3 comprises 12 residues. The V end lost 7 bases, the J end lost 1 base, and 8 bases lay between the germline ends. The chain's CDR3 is CASTRGSYEQYF. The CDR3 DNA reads TGTGCCAGCACCAGGGGTTCCTACGAGCAGTACTTC.

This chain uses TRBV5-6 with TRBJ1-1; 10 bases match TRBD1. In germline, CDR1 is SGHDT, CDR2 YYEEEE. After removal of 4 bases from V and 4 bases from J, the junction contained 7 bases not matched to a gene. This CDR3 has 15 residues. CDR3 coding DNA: TGTGCCAGCAGCAGGGGACAGGGGTACGGCACTGAAGCTTTCTTT. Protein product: CASSRGQGYGTEAFF.

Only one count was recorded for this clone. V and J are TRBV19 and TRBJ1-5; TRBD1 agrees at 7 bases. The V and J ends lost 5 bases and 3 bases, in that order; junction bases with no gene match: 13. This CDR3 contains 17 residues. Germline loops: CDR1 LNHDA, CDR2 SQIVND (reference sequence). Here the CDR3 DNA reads TGTGCCAGTAGTCCAGGGGTCGGACAGGAGGTCAATCAGCCCCAGCATTTT. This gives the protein CASSPGVGQEVNQPQHF.

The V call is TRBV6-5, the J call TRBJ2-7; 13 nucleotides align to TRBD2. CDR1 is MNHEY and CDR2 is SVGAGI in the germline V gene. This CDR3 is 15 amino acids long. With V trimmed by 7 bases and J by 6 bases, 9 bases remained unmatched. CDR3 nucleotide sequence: TGTGCCAGCAAAAGACGACTAGCGGGAGGAGTCGAGCAGTACTTC. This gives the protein CASKRRLAGGVEQYF.

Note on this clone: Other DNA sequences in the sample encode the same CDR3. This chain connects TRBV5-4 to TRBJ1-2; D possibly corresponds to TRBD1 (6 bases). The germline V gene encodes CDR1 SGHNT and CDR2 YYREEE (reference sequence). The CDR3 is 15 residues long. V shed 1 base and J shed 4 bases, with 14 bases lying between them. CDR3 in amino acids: CASSLTGGGLYGYTF. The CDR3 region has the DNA TGTGCCAGCAGCTTGACTGGGGGCGGGCTCTATGGCTACACCTTC. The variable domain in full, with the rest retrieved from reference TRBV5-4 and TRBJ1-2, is ETGVTQSPTHLIKTRGQQVTLRCSSQSGHNTVSWYQQALGQGPQFIFQYYREEENGRGNFPPRFSGLQFPNYSSELNVNALELDDSALYLCASSLTGGGLYGYTFGSGTRLTVV.

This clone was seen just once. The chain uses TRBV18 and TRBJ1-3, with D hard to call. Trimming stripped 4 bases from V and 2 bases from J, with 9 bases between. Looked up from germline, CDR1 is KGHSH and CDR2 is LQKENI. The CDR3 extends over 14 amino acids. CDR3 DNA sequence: TGTGCCAGCTCACTCCTTGAGACTGGAAACACCATATATTTT. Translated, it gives CASSLLETGNTIYF.

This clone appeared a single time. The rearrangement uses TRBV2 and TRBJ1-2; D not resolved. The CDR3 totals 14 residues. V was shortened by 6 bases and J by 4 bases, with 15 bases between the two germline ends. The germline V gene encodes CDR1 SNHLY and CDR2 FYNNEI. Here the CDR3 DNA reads TGTGCCAGCAGCGCGGGGAGAGGGTCCTATGGCTACACCTTC. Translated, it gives CASSAGRGSYGYTF.

The CDR3 is CASSDRTGGDYTF. Written as DNA, the CDR3 is TGTGCCAGCAGCGACCGGACAGGGGGCGACTACACCTTC. V is TRBV9 and J is TRBJ1-2; 11 positions agree with TRBD1. Looked up from germline, CDR1 is SGDLS and CDR2 is YYNGEE. Trimming removed 3 bases from V and 10 bases from J; junction bases left unmatched: 5. CDR3 length equals 13 residues.

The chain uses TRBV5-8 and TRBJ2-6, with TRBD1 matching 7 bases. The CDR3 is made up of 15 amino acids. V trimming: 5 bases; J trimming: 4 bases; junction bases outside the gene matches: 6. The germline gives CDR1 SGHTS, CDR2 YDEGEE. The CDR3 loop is CASRLTGAGANVLTF. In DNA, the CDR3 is TGTGCCAGCAGGCTAACAGGGGCCGGGGCCAACGTCCTGACTTTC.

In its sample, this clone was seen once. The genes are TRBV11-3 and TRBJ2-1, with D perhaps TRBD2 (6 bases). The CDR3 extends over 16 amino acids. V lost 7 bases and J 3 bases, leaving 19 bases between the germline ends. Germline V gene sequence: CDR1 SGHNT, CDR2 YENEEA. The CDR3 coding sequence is TGTGCCAGCATCGAGAATTGGGCTAGCGACTACAATGAGCAGTTCTTC. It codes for CASIENWASDYNEQFF.

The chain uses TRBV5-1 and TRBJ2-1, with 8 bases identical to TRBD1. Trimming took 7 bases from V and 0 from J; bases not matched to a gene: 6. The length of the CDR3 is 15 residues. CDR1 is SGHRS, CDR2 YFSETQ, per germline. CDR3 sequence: CASDRDRSSYNEQFF. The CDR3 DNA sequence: TGCGCCAGCGACCGGGACAGGAGCTCCTACAATGAGCAGTTCTTC.

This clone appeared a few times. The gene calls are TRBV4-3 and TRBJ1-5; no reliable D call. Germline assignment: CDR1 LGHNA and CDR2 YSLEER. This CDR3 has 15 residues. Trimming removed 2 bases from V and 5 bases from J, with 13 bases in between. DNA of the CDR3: TGCGCCAGCAGCCAAAGCAGGTCCGTCGATCAGCCCCAGCATTTT. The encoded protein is CASSQSRSVDQPQHF.

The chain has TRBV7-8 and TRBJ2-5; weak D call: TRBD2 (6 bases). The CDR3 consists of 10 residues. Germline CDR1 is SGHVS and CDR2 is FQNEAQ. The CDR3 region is CVEGRETQYF. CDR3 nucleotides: TGTGTGGAAGGGAGGGAGACCCAGTACTTC. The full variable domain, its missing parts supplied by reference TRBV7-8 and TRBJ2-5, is GAGVSQSPRYKVAKRGQDVALRCDPISGHVSLFWYQQALGQGPEFLTYFQNEAQLDKSGLPSDRFFAERPEGSVSTLKIQRTQQEDSAVYLCVEGRETQYFGPGTRLLVL.